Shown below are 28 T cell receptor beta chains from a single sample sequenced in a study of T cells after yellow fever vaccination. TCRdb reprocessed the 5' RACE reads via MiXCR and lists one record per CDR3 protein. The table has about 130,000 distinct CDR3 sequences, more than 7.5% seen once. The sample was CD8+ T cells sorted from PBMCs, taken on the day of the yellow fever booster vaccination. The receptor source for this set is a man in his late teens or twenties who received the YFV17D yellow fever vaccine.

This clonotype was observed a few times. CDR3 amino acids: CASSLDRADTGELFF. The DNA for the CDR3 is TGTGCCAGCAGCTTGGACAGGGCGGACACCGGGGAGCTGTTTTTT. The gene calls are TRBV13 and TRBJ2-2; 8 bases agree with TRBD1. Germline V gene sequence: CDR1 PRHDT, CDR2 FYEKMQ (reference sequence). The ends lost 3 bases at V and 3 bases at J; junction bases unmatched: 3. The CDR3 has 15 residues.

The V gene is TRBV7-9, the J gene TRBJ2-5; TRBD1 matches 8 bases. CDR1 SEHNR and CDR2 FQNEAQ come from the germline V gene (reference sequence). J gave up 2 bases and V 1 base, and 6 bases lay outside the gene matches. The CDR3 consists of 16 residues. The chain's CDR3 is CASSLVVRGPQETQYF. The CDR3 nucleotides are TGTGCCAGCAGCTTAGTAGTCAGGGGGCCTCAAGAGACCCAGTACTTC.

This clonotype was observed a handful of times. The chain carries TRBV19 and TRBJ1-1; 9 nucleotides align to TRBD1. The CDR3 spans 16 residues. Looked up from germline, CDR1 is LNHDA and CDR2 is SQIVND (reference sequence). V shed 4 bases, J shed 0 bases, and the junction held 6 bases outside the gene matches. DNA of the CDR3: TGTGCCAGTAGTAGACCCGGGACAGGGTTGAACACTGAAGCTTTCTTT. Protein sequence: CASSRPGTGLNTEAFF.

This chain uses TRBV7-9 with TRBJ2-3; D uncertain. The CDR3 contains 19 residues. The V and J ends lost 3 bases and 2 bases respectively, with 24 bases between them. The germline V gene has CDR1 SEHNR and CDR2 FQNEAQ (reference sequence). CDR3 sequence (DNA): TGTGCCAGCAGCTTCAGACCTGTGGGCCTGGAAGGCTTCACAGATACGCAGTATTTT. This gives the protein CASSFRPVGLEGFTDTQYF.

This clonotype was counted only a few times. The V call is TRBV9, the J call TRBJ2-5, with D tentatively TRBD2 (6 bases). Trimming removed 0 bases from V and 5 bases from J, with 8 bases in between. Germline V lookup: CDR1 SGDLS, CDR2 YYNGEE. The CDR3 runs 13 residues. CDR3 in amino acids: CASSVASVETQYF. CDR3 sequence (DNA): TGTGCCAGCAGCGTAGCTAGCGTCGAGACCCAGTACTTC.

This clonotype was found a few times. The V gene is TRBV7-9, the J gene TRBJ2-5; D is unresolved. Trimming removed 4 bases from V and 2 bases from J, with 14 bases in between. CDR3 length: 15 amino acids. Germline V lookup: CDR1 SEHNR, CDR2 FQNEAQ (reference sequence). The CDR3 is CASSWVTDPQETQYF. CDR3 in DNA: TGTGCCAGCAGCTGGGTAACGGACCCTCAAGAGACCCAGTACTTC.

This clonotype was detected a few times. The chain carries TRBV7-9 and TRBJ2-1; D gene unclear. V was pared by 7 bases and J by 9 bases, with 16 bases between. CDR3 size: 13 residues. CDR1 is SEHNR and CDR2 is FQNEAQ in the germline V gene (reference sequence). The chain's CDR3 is CASTPDPLAEQFF. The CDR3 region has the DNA TGTGCCAGCACCCCCGATCCGTTAGCTGAGCAGTTCTTC.

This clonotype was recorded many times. The CDR3 is CASSSGMPTEAFF. CDR3 DNA: TGTGCCAGCAGCTCCGGAATGCCCACTGAAGCTTTCTTT. V gene TRBV11-2 combines with J gene TRBJ1-1; D uncertain. V lost 4 bases and J 4 bases, leaving 10 bases between the germline ends. Germline loops: CDR1 SGHAT, CDR2 FQNNGV. The CDR3 sequence is 13 residues long.

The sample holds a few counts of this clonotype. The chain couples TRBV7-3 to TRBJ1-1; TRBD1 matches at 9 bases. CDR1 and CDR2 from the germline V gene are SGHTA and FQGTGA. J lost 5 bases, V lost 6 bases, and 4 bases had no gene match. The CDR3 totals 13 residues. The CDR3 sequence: CASSGQGSTEAFF. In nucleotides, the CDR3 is TGTGCCAGCAGTGGACAGGGGAGTACTGAAGCTTTCTTT.

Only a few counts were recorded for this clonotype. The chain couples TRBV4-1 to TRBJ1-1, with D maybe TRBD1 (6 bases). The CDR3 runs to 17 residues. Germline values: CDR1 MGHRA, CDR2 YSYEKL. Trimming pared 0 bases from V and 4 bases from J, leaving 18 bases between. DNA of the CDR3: TGCGCCAGCAGCCAAGAGGGGGGCAGGGTGAGAGCCACTGAAGCTTTCTTT. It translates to CASSQEGGRVRATEAFF.

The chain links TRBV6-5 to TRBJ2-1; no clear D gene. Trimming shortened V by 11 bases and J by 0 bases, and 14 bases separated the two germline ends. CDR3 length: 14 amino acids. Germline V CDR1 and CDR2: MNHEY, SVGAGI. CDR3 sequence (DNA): TGTGCCGTCAACCCGGACCGCTCCTACAATGAGCAGTTCTTC. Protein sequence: CAVNPDRSYNEQFF.

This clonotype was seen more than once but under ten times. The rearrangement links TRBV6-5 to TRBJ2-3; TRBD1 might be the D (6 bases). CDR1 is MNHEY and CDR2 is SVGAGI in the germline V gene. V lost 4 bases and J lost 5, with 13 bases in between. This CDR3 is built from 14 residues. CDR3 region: CASSFGGDGDTQYF. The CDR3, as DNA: TGTGCCAGCAGTTTTGGGGGCGACGGAGATACGCAGTATTTT.

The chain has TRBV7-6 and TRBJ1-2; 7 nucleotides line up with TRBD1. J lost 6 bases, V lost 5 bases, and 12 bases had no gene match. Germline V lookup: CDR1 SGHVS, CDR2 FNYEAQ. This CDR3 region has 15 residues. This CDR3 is CASSRDSFMSNGYTF. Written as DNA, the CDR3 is TGTGCCAGCAGCAGGGACAGTTTTATGTCGAATGGCTACACCTTC.

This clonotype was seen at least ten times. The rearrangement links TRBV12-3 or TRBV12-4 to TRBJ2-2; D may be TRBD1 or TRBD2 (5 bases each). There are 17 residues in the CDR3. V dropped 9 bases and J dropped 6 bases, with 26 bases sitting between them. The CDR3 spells CASAPVDRDGKPGELFF. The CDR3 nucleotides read TGTGCCAGTGCGCCTGTAGATCGGGACGGAAAACCCGGGGAGCTGTTTTTT.

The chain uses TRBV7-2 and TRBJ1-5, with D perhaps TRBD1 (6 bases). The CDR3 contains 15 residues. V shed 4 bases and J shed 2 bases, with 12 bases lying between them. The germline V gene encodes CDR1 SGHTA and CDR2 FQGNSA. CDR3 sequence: CASSSLAGGNQPQHF. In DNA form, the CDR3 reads TGTGCCAGCAGCTCCTTGGCAGGGGGCAATCAGCCCCAGCATTTT. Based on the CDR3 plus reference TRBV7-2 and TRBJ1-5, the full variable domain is GAGVSQSPSNKVTEKGKDVELRCDPISGHTALYWYRQSLGQGLEFLIYFQGNSAPDKSGLPSDRFSAERTGGSVSTLTIQRTQQEDSAVYLCASSSLAGGNQPQHFGDGTRLSIL.

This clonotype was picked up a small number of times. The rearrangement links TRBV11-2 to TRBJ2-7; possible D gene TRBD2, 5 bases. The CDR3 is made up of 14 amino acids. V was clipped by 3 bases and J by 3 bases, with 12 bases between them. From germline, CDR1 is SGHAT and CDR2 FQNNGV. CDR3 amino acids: CASSLRFGDYEQYF. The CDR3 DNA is TGTGCCAGCAGCTTGAGATTCGGGGACTACGAGCAGTACTTC.

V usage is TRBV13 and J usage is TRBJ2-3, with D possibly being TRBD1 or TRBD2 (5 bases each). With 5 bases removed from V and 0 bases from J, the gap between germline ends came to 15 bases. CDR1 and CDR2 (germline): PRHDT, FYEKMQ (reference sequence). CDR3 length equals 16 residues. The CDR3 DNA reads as TGTGCCAGCAGCCCATACCCTGGGGACAGCACAGATACGCAGTATTTT. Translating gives CASSPYPGDSTDTQYF.

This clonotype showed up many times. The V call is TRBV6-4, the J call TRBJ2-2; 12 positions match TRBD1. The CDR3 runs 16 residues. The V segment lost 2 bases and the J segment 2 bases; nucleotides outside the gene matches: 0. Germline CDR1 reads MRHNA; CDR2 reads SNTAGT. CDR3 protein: CASSDGTGGNTGELFF. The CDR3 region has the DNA TGTGCCAGCAGTGACGGGACAGGGGGCAACACCGGGGAGCTGTTTTTT.

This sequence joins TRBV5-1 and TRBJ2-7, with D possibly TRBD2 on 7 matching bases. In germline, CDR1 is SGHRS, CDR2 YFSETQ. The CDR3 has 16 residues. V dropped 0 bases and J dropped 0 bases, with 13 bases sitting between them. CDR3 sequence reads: CASSLVGGGLSYEQYV. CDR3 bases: TGCGCCAGCAGCTTGGTTGGCGGGGGCCTCTCCTACGAGCAGTACGTC.

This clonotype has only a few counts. CDR3 sequence reads: CASSQDLYGELFF. CDR3 nucleotides: TGTGCCAGCAGCCAAGATCTGTACGGGGAGCTGTTTTTT. The rearrangement uses TRBV3-1 and TRBJ2-2; D is unresolved. The CDR3 runs 13 residues. V was cut by 0 bases and J by 7 bases, with 6 bases left in between. In germline, CDR1 is LGHDT, CDR2 YNNKEL (reference sequence).

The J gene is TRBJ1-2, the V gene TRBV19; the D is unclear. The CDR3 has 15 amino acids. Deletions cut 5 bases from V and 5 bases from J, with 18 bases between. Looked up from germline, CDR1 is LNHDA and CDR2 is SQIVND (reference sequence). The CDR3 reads CASSADLLAGYGYTF. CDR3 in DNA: TGTGCCAGTAGTGCGGACCTCCTGGCGGGGTATGGCTACACCTTC.

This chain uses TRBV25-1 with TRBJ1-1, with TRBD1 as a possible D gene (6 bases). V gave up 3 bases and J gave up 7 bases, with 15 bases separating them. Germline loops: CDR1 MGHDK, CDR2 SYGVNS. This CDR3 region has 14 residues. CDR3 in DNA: TGTGCCAGCAGTGAGCGGGGGGGGCGCGATGAAGCTTTCTTT. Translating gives CASSERGGRDEAFF.

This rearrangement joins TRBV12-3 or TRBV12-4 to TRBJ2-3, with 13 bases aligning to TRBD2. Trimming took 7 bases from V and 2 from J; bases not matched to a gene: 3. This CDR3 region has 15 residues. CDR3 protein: CASIGTSGVTDTQYF. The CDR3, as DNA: TGTGCCAGCATCGGGACTAGCGGGGTCACAGATACGCAGTATTTT.

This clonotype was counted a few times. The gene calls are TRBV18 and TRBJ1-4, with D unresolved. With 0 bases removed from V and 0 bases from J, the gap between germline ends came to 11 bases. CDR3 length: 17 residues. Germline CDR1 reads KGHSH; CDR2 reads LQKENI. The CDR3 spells CASSPPLQIATNEKLFF. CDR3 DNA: TGTGCCAGCTCACCACCTTTACAGATTGCAACTAATGAAAAACTGTTTTTT. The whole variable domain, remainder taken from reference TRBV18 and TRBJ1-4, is NAGVMQNPRHLVRRRGQEARLRCSPMKGHSHVYWYRQLPEEGLKFMVYLQKENIIDESGMPKERFSAEFPKEGPSILRIQQVVRGDSAAYFCASSPPLQIATNEKLFFGSGTQLSVL.

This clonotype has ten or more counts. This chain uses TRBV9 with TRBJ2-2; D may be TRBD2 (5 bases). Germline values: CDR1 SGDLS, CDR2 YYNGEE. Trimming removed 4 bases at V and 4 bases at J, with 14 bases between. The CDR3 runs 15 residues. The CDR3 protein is CASSPRTGFTGELFF. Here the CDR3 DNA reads TGTGCCAGCAGCCCGCGGACGGGATTCACCGGGGAGCTGTTTTTT.

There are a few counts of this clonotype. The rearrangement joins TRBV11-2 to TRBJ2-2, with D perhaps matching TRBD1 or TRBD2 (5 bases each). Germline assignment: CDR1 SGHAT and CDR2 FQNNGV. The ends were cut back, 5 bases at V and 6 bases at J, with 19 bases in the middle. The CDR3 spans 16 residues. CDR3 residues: CASSELVGVISGELFF. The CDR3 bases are TGTGCCAGCAGCGAGCTGGTGGGGGTTATATCCGGGGAGCTGTTTTTT.

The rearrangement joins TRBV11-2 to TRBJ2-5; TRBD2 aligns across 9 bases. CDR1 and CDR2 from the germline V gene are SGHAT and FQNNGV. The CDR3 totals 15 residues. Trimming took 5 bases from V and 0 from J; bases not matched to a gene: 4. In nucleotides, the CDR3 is TGTGCCAGCAGCGCCCGACTAGCGGACCAAGAGACCCAGTACTTC. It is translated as CASSARLADQETQYF.

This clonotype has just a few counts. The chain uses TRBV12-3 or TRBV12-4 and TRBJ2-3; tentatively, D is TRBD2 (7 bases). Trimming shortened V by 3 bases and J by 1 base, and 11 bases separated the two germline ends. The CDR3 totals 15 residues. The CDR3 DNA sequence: TGTGCCAGCAGTTTTTGGGGGGGCGGCACAGATACGCAGTATTTT. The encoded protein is CASSFWGGGTDTQYF.